What follows are 23 T cell receptor beta chains derived from one specimen sequenced in a study of blood T cell repertoires in COVID-19. The method was immunoSEQ multiplex PCR; TCRdb's version includes in-frame clones alone and lacks a portion of them. The sample consists of 410,000 or so clones, around 89% of them appearing once. Sequencing used peripheral blood. These receptors were collected from a woman in her thirties or forties with COVID-19, enrolled during active disease.

The CDR3 here is CASSPGTVSYEQYF. The CDR3 coding sequence is TGTGCCAGCAGCCCGGGGACAGTTTCCTACGAGCAGTACTTC. The V gene is TRBV9, the J gene TRBJ2-7, with 7 positions matching TRBD1. V shed 4 bases and J 1 base; nucleotides not matched to a gene: 5. The germline gives CDR1 SGDLS, CDR2 YYNGEE. CDR3 length equals 14 residues.

The chain has TRBV19 and TRBJ2-3; 10 bases align to TRBD1. Germline V CDR1 and CDR2: LNHDA, SQIVND (reference sequence). The CDR3 length is 19 residues. Trimming cost V 6 bases and J 2 bases; bases outside gene matches: 17. CDR3 bases: TGTGCCAGTAGCACCACTCTAACTCGGACAGGGGGGCTCACAGATACGCAGTATTTT. It encodes CASSTTLTRTGGLTDTQYF. Looking up the rest from reference TRBV19 and TRBJ2-3 gives the full variable domain: DGGITQSPKYLFRKEGQNVTLSCEQNLNHDAMYWYRQDPGQGLRLIYYSQIVNDFQKGDIAEGYSVSREKKESFPLTVTSAQKNPTAFYLCASSTTLTRTGGLTDTQYFGPGTRLTVL.

This clone was observed a single time. CDR3 nucleotides: TGCGCCAGCAGCCAAGAAACCAGGTCCTATGGCTACACCTTC. It specifies CASSQETRSYGYTF. V and J are TRBV4-3 and TRBJ1-2; no clear D. This CDR3 region has 14 residues. The V end lost 0 bases, the J end lost 4 bases, and 9 bases lay between the germline ends. The germline V gene has CDR1 LGHNA and CDR2 YSLEER.

The chain is built from TRBV7-9 and TRBJ1-5, with D perhaps TRBD1 (5 bases). Germline-derived CDR1 and CDR2 are SEHNR and FQNEAQ (reference sequence). The CDR3 is 13 amino acids. V shed 7 bases and J shed 6 bases, with 13 bases lying between them. The CDR3 nucleotides are TGTGCCAGCACCCTAGGGGAGGGTCAGCCCCAGCATTTT. Translated: CASTLGEGQPQHF.

This clone occurred once. The CDR3 bases are TGTGCCAGCAGCGAAGCGGCATACTCCTACGAGCAGTACTTC. Translation gives CASSEAAYSYEQYF. V is TRBV9 and J is TRBJ2-7; D might be TRBD2 (5 bases). The germline V and J ends were trimmed by 3 bases and 0 bases, with 10 bases remaining between them. CDR1 SGDLS and CDR2 YYNGEE come from the germline V gene. The CDR3 contains 14 residues.

The chain links TRBV28 to TRBJ2-6, with a weak D call TRBD1 (6 bases). The V gene lost 2 bases and the J gene lost 2 bases, with 13 bases spanning the gap. The CDR3 has 17 amino acids. Germline V gives CDR1 MDHEN, CDR2 SYDVKM. The CDR3 region has the DNA TGTGCCAGCAGTTTAGGGTACAGGGTAGCTGGGGCCAACGTCCTGACTTTC. It codes for CASSLGYRVAGANVLTF.

This clone was counted a single time. The DNA of the CDR3 is TGTGCCAGCAGGCGCACCGGGGAGCTGTTTTTT. Translated: CASRRTGELFF. The chain carries TRBV12-3 or TRBV12-4 and TRBJ2-2; D is uncertain. V was pared by 6 bases and J by 4 bases, with 3 bases between. The length of the CDR3 is 11 residues.

V usage is TRBV9 and J usage is TRBJ2-3; 7 nucleotides match TRBD1. This CDR3 region has 16 residues. The germline V gene encodes CDR1 SGDLS and CDR2 YYNGEE. V gave up 3 bases and J gave up 0 bases; unmatched junction bases: 7. CDR3 bases: TGTGCCAGCAGCGCCTCAGACAGGGTTAGCACAGATACGCAGTATTTT. Protein: CASSASDRVSTDTQYF.

As concerns this clone: This same CDR3 is encoded by further DNA sequences in the sample. The CDR3: CASSPRGEQYF. CDR3 sequence (DNA): TGTGCCAGCAGTCCGAGAGGCGAGCAGTACTTC. The rearrangement uses TRBV28 and TRBJ2-7, with D hard to call. The CDR3 spans 11 residues. Trimming removed 5 bases from V and 6 bases from J, with 8 bases in between. Looked up from germline, CDR1 is MDHEN and CDR2 is SYDVKM.

The rearrangement links TRBV27 to TRBJ1-3; possible D gene TRBD1, 6 bases. CDR1 MNHEY and CDR2 SMNVEV come from the germline V gene (reference sequence). V gave up 2 bases and J gave up 2 bases, with 13 bases separating them. CDR3 length: 16 amino acids. CDR3 region: CASSLNGGATGNTIYF. The DNA of the CDR3 is TGTGCCAGCAGTTTAAATGGGGGGGCTACTGGAAACACCATATATTTT.

The chain is built from TRBV6-5 and TRBJ1-2; D not resolved. The V and J ends lost 0 bases and 1 base respectively, with 12 bases between them. The CDR3 covers 16 residues. Germline values: CDR1 MNHEY, CDR2 SVGAGI. CDR3 protein: CASSYSIFSNNYGYTF. The DNA for the CDR3 is TGTGCCAGCAGTTACTCGATATTCAGTAATAACTATGGCTACACCTTC.

The DNA for the CDR3 is TGTGCCAGCAGCAACCCCAGGGCAGGGGCCACAGATACGCAGTATTTT. This gives the protein CASSNPRAGATDTQYF. V and J are TRBV7-9 and TRBJ2-3; possible D gene TRBD1, 6 bases. The germline V gene has CDR1 SEHNR and CDR2 FQNEAQ (reference sequence). V lost 5 bases and J lost 2, with 17 bases in between. The CDR3 consists of 16 residues. Full variable domain (remainder filled in from reference TRBV7-9 and TRBJ2-3): DTGVSQNPRHKITKRGQNVTFRCDPISEHNRLYWYRQTLGQGPEFLTYFQNEAQLEKSRLLSDRFSAERPKGSFSTLEIQRTEQGDSAMYLCASSNPRAGATDTQYFGPGTRLTVL.

The rearrangement uses TRBV28 and TRBJ1-1, with D uncertain. The CDR3 length is 15 residues. V was shortened by 10 bases and J by 4 bases, with 22 bases between the two germline ends. CDR1 and CDR2 from the germline V gene are MDHEN and SYDVKM. This CDR3 reads CATSETNHLGTEAFF. For the CDR3, the DNA is TGTGCCACCTCGGAGACTAACCACTTAGGCACTGAAGCTTTCTTT.

Here the CDR3 DNA reads TGTGCCAGCAGGGCGGGGGGGCAGTCCTACGAGCAGTACTTC. Translated: CASRAGGQSYEQYF. The rearrangement uses TRBV28 and TRBJ2-7; TRBD2 agrees at 9 bases. The CDR3 length is 14 residues. V gave up 6 bases and J gave up 1 base; unmatched junction bases: 4. In germline, CDR1 is MDHEN, CDR2 SYDVKM.

The CDR3 protein is CASSYQAISYNEQFF. CDR3 in DNA: TGTGCCAGCAGCTACCAGGCTATCTCCTACAATGAGCAGTTCTTC. The chain uses TRBV7-2 and TRBJ2-1; the D is unclear. The CDR3 has 15 amino acids. V was shortened by 4 bases and J by 0 bases, with 10 bases between the two germline ends. Per the germline V gene, CDR1 is SGHTA and CDR2 is FQGNSA.

The chain is built from TRBV28 and TRBJ1-2; 9 bases map to TRBD1. The CDR3 covers 14 residues. Germline V gives CDR1 MDHEN, CDR2 SYDVKM. V shed 11 bases, J shed 4 bases, and the junction held 11 bases outside the gene matches. DNA for the CDR3: TGTGCCCTTGGGCCGGGACAGGGAGTCTATGGCTACACCTTC. Its translation: CALGPGQGVYGYTF.

The table lists this clone with a count of one. The rearrangement links TRBV4-3 to TRBJ2-1; no reliable D call. There are 13 residues in the CDR3. Trimming pared 4 bases from V and 13 bases from J, leaving 17 bases between. Germline CDR1 is LGHNA and CDR2 is YSLEER. Here the CDR3 reads CASSPRARDFQFF. The CDR3 nucleotides are TGCGCCAGCAGCCCTCGAGCGAGAGACTTTCAGTTCTTC.

This chain uses TRBV5-1 with TRBJ1-1; perhaps TRBD1 as D (5 bases). The CDR3 length is 15 residues. Germline CDR1 and CDR2: SGHRS and YFSETQ. Trimming took 4 bases from V and 1 from J, leaving 14 bases between them. The CDR3 region has the DNA TGCGCCAGCAGCACAAAGCGGGGACGGAACACTGAAGCTTTCTTT. This codes for CASSTKRGRNTEAFF. The full variable domain, its missing parts supplied by reference TRBV5-1 and TRBJ1-1, is KAGVTQTPRYLIKTRGQQVTLSCSPISGHRSVSWYQQTPGQGLQFLFEYFSETQRNKGNFPGRFSGRQFSNSRSEMNVSTLELGDSALYLCASSTKRGRNTEAFFGQGTRLTVV.

This chain uses TRBV5-1 with TRBJ1-2; D gene ambiguous. The CDR3 sequence is 15 residues long. Germline CDR1 is SGHRS and CDR2 is YFSETQ. Trimming shortened V by 0 bases and J by 3 bases, and 12 bases separated the two germline ends. The DNA of the CDR3 is TGCGCCAGCAGCTTGGCCCCCGGCGGGGACTATGGCTACACCTTC. As protein: CASSLAPGGDYGYTF.

The rearrangement links TRBV5-4 to TRBJ2-3; D possibly corresponds to TRBD1 (5 bases). Trimming shortened V by 2 bases and J by 6 bases, and 7 bases separated the two germline ends. The CDR3 consists of 12 residues. Per germline, CDR1 SGHNT and CDR2 YYREEE (reference sequence). In DNA form, the CDR3 reads TGTGCCAGCAGCTTAAACAGGGATACGCAGTATTTT. It specifies CASSLNRDTQYF.

The chain employs TRBV4-1 and TRBJ1-6, with 7 bases lining up with TRBD1. The CDR3 has 19 amino acids. Trimming removed 1 base from V and 0 bases from J; junction bases left unmatched: 9. Germline V gene lookup returns CDR1 MGHRA and CDR2 YSYEKL. The CDR3 DNA reads as TGCGCCAGCAGCCAAGTCCGGACAGGAGAAAGCTCCTATAATTCACCCCTCCACTTT. Amino acid sequence: CASSQVRTGESSYNSPLHF.

The chain joins TRBV12-5 to TRBJ1-1; D is uncertain. From germline, CDR1 is LGHNT and CDR2 FRNRAP. The CDR3 spans 11 residues. Trimming cost V 5 bases and J 10 bases, with 11 bases left between them. DNA of the CDR3: TGTGCTAGTGGTCCGAAACGGGGAGCTTTCTTT. Translating gives CASGPKRGAFF.

The chain is built from TRBV6-1 and TRBJ2-7; D gene ambiguous. Germline V CDR1 and CDR2: MNHNS, SASEGT. Trimming cost V 2 bases and J 2 bases, with 13 bases left between them. The CDR3 has 15 residues. The CDR3 sequence: CASSEYRAYTYEQYF. The CDR3 nucleotides are TGTGCCAGCAGTGAATATAGAGCGTATACCTACGAGCAGTACTTC.